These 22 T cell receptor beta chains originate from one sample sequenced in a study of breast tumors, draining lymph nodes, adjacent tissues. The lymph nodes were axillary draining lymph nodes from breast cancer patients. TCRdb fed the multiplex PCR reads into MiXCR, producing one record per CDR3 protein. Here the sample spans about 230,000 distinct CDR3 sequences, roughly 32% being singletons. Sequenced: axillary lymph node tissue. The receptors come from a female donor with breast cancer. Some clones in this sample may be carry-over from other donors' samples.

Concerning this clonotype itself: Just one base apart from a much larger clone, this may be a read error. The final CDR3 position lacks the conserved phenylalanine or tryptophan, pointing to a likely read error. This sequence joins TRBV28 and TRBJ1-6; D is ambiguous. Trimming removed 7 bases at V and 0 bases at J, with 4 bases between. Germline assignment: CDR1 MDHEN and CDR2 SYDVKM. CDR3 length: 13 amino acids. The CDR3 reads CASISSYNSPLHY. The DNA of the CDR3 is TGTGCCAGCATCAGCTCCTATAATTCACCCCTCCACTAT.

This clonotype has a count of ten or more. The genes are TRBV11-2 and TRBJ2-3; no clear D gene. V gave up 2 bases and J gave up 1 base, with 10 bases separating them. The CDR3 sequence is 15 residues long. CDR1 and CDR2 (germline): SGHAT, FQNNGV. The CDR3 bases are TGTGCCAGCAGCTTAAATGTCCGGGGCACAGATACGCAGTATTTT. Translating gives CASSLNVRGTDTQYF.

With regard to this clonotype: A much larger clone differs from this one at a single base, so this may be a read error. The CDR3 reads CASSYGLVGRDEQFF. In DNA form, the CDR3 reads TGTGCCAGCAGTTACGGACTAGTGGGAAGGGATGAGCAGTTCTTC. The chain is built from TRBV10-3 and TRBJ2-1; TRBD2 matches at 7 bases. This CDR3 spans 15 amino acids. Germline V gene lookup returns CDR1 ENHRY and CDR2 SYGVKD.

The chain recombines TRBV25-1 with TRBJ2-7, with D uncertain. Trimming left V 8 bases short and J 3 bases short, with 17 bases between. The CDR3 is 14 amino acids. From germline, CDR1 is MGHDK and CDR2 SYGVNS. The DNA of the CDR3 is TGTGCCAGCCCACCCTCCGGCGGTTACTACGAGCAGTACTTC. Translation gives CASPPSGGYYEQYF.

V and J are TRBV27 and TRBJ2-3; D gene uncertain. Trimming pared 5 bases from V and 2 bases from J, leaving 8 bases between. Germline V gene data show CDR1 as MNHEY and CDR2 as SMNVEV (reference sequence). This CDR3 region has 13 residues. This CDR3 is CASSHPSTDTQYF. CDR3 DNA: TGTGCCAGCAGTCATCCGTCCACAGATACGCAGTATTTT.

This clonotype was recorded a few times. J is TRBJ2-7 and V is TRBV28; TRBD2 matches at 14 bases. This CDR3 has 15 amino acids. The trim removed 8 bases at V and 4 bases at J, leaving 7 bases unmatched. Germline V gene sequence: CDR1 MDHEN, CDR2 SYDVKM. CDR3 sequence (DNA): TGTGCCAGCGTCATAGGGACTAGCGGGGGTTACGAGCAGTACTTC. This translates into CASVIGTSGGYEQYF.

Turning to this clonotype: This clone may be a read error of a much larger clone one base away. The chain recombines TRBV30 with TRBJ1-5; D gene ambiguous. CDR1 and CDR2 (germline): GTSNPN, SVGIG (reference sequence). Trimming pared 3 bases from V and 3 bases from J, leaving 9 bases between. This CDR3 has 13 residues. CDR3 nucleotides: TGTGCCTGGAGGGACGGCCCCAATCAGCCCCAGCATTTT. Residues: CAWRDGPNQPQHF.

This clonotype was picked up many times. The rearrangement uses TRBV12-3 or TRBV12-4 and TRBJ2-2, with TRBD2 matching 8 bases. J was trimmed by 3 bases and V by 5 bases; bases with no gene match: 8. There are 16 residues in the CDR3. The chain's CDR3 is CASSPVAGGYTGELFF. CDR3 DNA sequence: TGTGCCAGCAGTCCGGTGGCGGGAGGATACACCGGGGAGCTGTTTTTT.

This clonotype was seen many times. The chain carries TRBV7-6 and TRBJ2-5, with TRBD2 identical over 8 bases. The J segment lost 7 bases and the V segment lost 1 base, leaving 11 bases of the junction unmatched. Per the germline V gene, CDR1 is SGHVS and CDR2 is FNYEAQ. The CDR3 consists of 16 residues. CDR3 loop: CASSLELAEALRTQYF. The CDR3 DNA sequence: TGTGCCAGCAGCTTAGAACTAGCGGAGGCGTTGCGGACCCAGTACTTC.

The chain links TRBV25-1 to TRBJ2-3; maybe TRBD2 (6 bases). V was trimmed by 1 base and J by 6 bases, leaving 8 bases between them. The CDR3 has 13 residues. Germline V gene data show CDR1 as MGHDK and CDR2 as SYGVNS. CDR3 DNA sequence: TGTGCCAGCAGTGAATGGGGGGTGGATACGCAGTATTTT. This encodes CASSEWGVDTQYF.

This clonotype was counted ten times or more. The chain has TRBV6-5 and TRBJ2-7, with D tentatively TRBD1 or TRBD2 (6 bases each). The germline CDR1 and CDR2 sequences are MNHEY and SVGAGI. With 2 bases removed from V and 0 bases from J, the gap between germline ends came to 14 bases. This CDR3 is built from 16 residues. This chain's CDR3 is CASSYGEGGNSYEQYF. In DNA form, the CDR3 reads TGTGCCAGCAGTTACGGCGAAGGGGGGAACTCCTACGAGCAGTACTTC.

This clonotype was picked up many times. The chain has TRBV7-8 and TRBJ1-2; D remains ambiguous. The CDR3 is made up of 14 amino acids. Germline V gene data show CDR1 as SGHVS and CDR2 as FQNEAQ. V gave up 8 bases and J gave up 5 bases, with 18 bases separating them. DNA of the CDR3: TGTGCCAGCGGAATGTCCGGGCTAGGGTATGGCTACACCTTC. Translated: CASGMSGLGYGYTF. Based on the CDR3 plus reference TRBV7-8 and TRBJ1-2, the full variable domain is GAGVSQSPRYKVAKRGQDVALRCDPISGHVSLFWYQQALGQGPEFLTYFQNEAQLDKSGLPSDRFFAERPEGSVSTLKIQRTQQEDSAVYLCASGMSGLGYGYTFGSGTRLTVV.

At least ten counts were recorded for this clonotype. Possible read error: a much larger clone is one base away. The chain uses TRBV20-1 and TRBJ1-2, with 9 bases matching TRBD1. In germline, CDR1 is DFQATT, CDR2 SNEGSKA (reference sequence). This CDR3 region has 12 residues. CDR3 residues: CSAMGQGDGSTF. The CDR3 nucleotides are TGCAGTGCCATGGGACAGGGTGATGGCTCCACCTTC.

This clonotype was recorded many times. The CDR3 loop is CASSGGRTSGGNEQFF. DNA for the CDR3: TGTGCCAGCAGCGGGGGAAGGACTAGCGGGGGTAATGAGCAGTTCTTC. The V and J genes are TRBV7-2 and TRBJ2-1; 13 bases line up with TRBD2. The junction had 8 bases not matched to a gene; V was cut back by 5 bases and J by 7 bases. This CDR3 is built from 16 residues. Germline CDR1 is SGHTA and CDR2 is FQGNSA.

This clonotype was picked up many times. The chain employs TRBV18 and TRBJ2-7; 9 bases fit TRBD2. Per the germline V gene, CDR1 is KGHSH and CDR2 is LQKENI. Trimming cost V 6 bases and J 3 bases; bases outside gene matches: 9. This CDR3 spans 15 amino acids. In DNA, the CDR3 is TGTGCCAGCTCGCGAGGGGCTAGCGGGGTCTACGAGCAGTACTTC. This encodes CASSRGASGVYEQYF. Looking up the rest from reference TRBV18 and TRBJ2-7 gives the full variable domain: NAGVMQNPRHLVRRRGQEARLRCSPMKGHSHVYWYRQLPEEGLKFMVYLQKENIIDESGMPKERFSAEFPKEGPSILRIQQVVRGDSAAYFCASSRGASGVYEQYFGPGTRLTVT.

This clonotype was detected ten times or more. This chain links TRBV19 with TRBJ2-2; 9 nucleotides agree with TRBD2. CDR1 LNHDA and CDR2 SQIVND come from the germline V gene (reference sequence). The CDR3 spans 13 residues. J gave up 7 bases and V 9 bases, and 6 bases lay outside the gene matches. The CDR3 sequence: CARMGTSHGELFF. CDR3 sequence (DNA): TGTGCCAGGATGGGGACTAGCCACGGGGAGCTGTTTTTT.

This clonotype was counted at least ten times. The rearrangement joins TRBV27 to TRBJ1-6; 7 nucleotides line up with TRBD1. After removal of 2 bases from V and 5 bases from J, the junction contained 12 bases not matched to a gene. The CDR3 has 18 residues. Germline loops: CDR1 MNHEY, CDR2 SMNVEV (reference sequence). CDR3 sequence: CASSLRQGRGPNNSPLHF. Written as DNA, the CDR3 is TGTGCCAGCAGTTTAAGACAGGGTAGGGGGCCAAATAATTCACCCCTCCACTTT.

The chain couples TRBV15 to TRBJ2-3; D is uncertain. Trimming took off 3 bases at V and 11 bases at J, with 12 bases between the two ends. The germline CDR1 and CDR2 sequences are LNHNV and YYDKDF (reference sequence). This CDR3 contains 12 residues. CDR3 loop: CATSRWNNEQYF. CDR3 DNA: TGTGCCACCAGCAGGTGGAACAATGAGCAGTATTTT.

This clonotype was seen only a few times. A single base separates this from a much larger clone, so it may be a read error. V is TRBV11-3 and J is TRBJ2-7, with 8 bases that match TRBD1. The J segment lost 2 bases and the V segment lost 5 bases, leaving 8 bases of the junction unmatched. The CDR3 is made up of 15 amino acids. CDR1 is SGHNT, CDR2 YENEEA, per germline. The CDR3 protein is CASSLSTGAPYEQYF. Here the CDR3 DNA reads TGTGCCAGCAGCCTATCGACAGGGGCGCCCTACGAGCAGTACTTC.

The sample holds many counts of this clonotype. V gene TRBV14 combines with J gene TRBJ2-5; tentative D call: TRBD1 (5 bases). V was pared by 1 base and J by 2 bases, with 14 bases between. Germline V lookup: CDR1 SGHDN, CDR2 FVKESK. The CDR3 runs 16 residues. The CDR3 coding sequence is TGTGCCAGCAGCCAAGTAGGACACCCGACTCAAGAGACCCAGTACTTC. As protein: CASSQVGHPTQETQYF.

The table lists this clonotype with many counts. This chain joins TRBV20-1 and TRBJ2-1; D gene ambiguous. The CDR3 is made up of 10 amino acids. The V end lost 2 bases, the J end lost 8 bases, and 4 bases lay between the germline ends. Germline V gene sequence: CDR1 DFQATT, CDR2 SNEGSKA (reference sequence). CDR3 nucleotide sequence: TGCAGTGCTAGACACGATGAGCAGTTCTTC. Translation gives CSARHDEQFF.

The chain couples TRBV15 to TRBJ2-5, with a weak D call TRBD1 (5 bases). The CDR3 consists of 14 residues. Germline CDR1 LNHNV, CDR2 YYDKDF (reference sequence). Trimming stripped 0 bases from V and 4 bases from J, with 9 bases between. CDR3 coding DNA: TGTGCCACCAGCAGAGATGGGGCTATAGAGACCCAGTACTTC. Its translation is CATSRDGAIETQYF.